The 21 T cell receptor beta chains below come from one sample, sequenced in a study of tumor-infiltrating lymphocytes in primary liver carcinoma. Researchers drew blood RNA from unsorted whole blood and extracted germline DNA as well. From about 530 ng total RNA, TCR beta cDNA was generated with a primer in the constant region. Slightly modified ARM-PCR with three nested multiplex PCR rounds yielded TCR beta libraries. The opening two PCR rounds, approximately 10 cycles each, paired TRBV1-TRBV30 forward primers with a C-beta reverse primer. TCRdb independently ran MiXCR on the multiplex PCR reads; one entry per CDR3 protein. There are fewer than 350,000 distinct CDR3 sequences in the sample; approximately 64% occur only once, and 5.5% to 8% lies in the top ten. The specimen sequenced was peripheral blood. These receptors were taken from a man aged 35 to 55 with primary liver carcinoma and hepatitis B virus infection.

This clonotype was counted only a few times. The rearrangement uses TRBV5-1 and TRBJ2-7, with 14 bases identical to TRBD2. Germline V gene sequence: CDR1 SGHRS, CDR2 YFSETQ. There are 15 residues in the CDR3. J lost 5 bases, V lost 5 bases, and 6 bases had no gene match. DNA for the CDR3: TGCGCCAGCAGACTGCCGGGACTAGCGGGAGACGAGCAGTACTTC. This translates into CASRLPGLAGDEQYF.

Of note for this clonotype: A single base separates this from a much larger clone, so it may be a read error. The chain joins TRBV6-1 to TRBJ2-7; D ambiguous. Per the germline V gene, CDR1 is MNHNS and CDR2 is SASEGT. The V and J ends lost 8 bases and 7 bases respectively, with 15 bases between them. The CDR3 length is 12 residues. The CDR3 DNA follows: TGTGCCAGCGGTAATACAAATGGTGAGCAGTACTTC. This sequence encodes CASGNTNGEQYF.

This clonotype was counted a few times. The V call is TRBV5-6, the J call TRBJ2-2, with 10 bases fitting TRBD2. The V gene's germline CDR1 is SGHDT and CDR2 YYEEEE. The CDR3 spans 17 residues. With 1 base clipped from V and 2 bases from J, the junction kept 5 bases outside the gene matches. The DNA for the CDR3 is TGTGCCAGCAGCTTGAGCCTAGCGGGAGAAAACACCGGGGAGCTGTTTTTT. Residues: CASSLSLAGENTGELFF.

CDR3 bases: TGCAGCGTATCTACAGGCGGGGGAGTTGCCGACGAGCAGTACTTC. Translating it yields CSVSTGGGVADEQYF. The chain carries TRBV29-1 and TRBJ2-7; 7 positions agree with TRBD2. With V trimmed by 6 bases and J by 5 bases, 16 bases remained unmatched. This CDR3 is 15 amino acids long. CDR1 and CDR2 from the germline V gene are SQVTM and ANQGSEA.

On this clonotype: The junction departs from the called germline gene at one end, perhaps through a read error. The chain has TRBV11-2 and TRBJ2-1; no firm D call. Looked up from germline, CDR1 is SGHAT and CDR2 is FQNNGV. The CDR3 has 13 residues. CDR3 residues: CAGSLGRGNEQFF. The CDR3 DNA reads TGTGCCGGCAGCTTAGGTCGAGGAAATGAGCAGTTCTTC. Looking up the rest from reference TRBV11-2 and TRBJ2-1 gives the full variable domain: EAGVAQSPRYKIIEKRQSVAFWCNPISGHATLYWYQQILGQGPKLLIQFQNNGVVDDSQLPKDRFSAERLKGVDSTLKIQPAKLEDSAVYLCAGSLGRGNEQFFGPGTRLTVL.

CDR3 coding DNA: TGTGCCAGCAGCTTAGATTGGCTAGTGACGGGGTTCTTC. The encoded protein is CASSLDWLVTGFF. The chain has TRBV11-2 and TRBJ2-1; D not certain. Germline CDR1 and CDR2: SGHAT and FQNNGV. Trimming left V 0 bases short and J 15 bases short, with 15 bases between. This CDR3 has 13 amino acids.

Concerning this clonotype: A read error may produce the germline difference seen at one junction end. V is TRBV6-5 and J is TRBJ1-3; D is uncertain. This CDR3 has 11 amino acids. CDR1 MNHEY and CDR2 SVGAGI come from the germline V gene. The CDR3 bases are TGTGTCAGCAAGGAACTTAACAACATATATTTT. Translated, it gives CVSKELNNIYF.

There are a few counts of this clonotype. The rearrangement links TRBV6-5 to TRBJ2-6; D not certain. The CDR3 spans 14 residues. Deletions cut 1 base from V and 0 bases from J, with 1 base between. The germline V gene encodes CDR1 MNHEY and CDR2 SVGAGI. DNA of the CDR3: TGTGCCAGCAGTTACTTCTCTGGGGCCAACGTCCTGACTTTC. Its protein is CASSYFSGANVLTF.

For this clonotype: Compared with germline, one end of the junction differs, possibly owing to a read error. The V and J genes are TRBV7-9 and TRBJ2-7, with D possibly matching TRBD1 (5 bases). The CDR3 sequence is 15 residues long. Germline assignment: CDR1 SEHNR and CDR2 FQNEAQ (reference sequence). CDR3 nucleotide sequence: TGTGCCAGCAGCTTAGTAGGGGAAAAAATCTACAAGCAGTACTTC. The encoded protein is CASSLVGEKIYKQYF.

Concerning this clonotype: An end of the junction differs from the germline gene, which may be a read error. The V call is TRBV6-6, the J call TRBJ2-6, with D possibly being TRBD1 (5 bases). Germline V lookup: CDR1 MNHNY, CDR2 SVGAGI (reference sequence). The CDR3 covers 14 residues. The chain's CDR3 is CASTQGPGANVLTF. The CDR3 DNA sequence: TGTGCCAGCACCCAGGGCCCTGGGGCCAATGTCCTGACTTTC.

There are many counts of this clonotype. The genes are TRBV5-1 and TRBJ2-7; no definite D call. There are 13 residues in the CDR3. V lost 4 bases and J 3 bases, leaving 11 bases between the germline ends. Germline CDR1 and CDR2: SGHRS and YFSETQ. The CDR3 here is CASSLNLRYEQYF. CDR3 nucleotide sequence: TGCGCCAGCAGCCTAAACCTCCGCTACGAGCAGTACTTC.

The V call is TRBV7-8, the J call TRBJ1-3, with 7 bases matching TRBD1. From germline, CDR1 is SGHVS and CDR2 FQNEAQ. CDR3 size: 16 residues. J was trimmed by 6 bases and V by 5 bases; bases with no gene match: 13. The DNA for the CDR3 is TGTGCCAGCAGCCCCCGAACAGGGGTCTGGCAAAACACCATATATTTT. Protein product: CASSPRTGVWQNTIYF.

Comment on this clonotype: The junction and the germline gene differ at one end; a read error may be behind it. CDR3 residues: CASSLEERRGVETQFF. Written as DNA, the CDR3 is TGTGCTAGCAGCTTAGAGGAGCGGAGAGGGGTAGAGACCCAGTTCTTC. V usage is TRBV11-2 and J usage is TRBJ2-1, with D perhaps being TRBD1 or TRBD2 (5 bases each). The CDR3 has 16 amino acids. CDR1 is SGHAT and CDR2 is FQNNGV in the germline V gene.

About this clonotype: At one end the junction does not follow the germline gene, possibly because of a read error. The rearrangement links TRBV10-3 to TRBJ2-1; TRBD2 agrees at 10 bases. Germline loops: CDR1 ENHRY, CDR2 SYGVKD. The CDR3 is made up of 16 amino acids. The CDR3 DNA sequence: TGTGCCGTCAGAAAGGGGACTAGCGTGGGACGCAATGAGCATTTCTTC. As protein: CAVRKGTSVGRNEHFF.

This clonotype was detected a few times. The chain combines TRBV5-1 with TRBJ2-1, with D perhaps being TRBD1 or TRBD2 (5 bases each). Per the germline V gene, CDR1 is SGHRS and CDR2 is YFSETQ. The length of the CDR3 is 16 residues. Trimming stripped 4 bases from V and 0 bases from J, with 14 bases between. The DNA of the CDR3 is TGCGCCAGCAGCCGGGGACCCATGGGCTCCTACAATGAGCAGTTCTTC. As protein: CASSRGPMGSYNEQFF.

This clonotype appeared a few times. The chain combines TRBV21-1 with TRBJ2-7; the table's D call TRBD1 went unverified against the DNA. TRBV21-1 is given as a pseudogene. The CDR3 is 15 amino acids. DNA for the CDR3: TGTGCCAGCAACAATACAGGGTCGGCATTTGACGAGCAGTACTTC. Its protein product is CASNNTGSAFDEQYF.

Worth noting for this clonotype: This may be a read error, as it is one base from a much larger clone. The rearrangement links TRBV5-4 to TRBJ2-1, with 10 bases lining up with TRBD2. CDR1 and CDR2 (germline): SGHNT, YYREEE (reference sequence). V gave up 6 bases and J gave up 3 bases; unmatched junction bases: 9. The CDR3 loop spans 16 amino acids. The CDR3 coding sequence is TGTGCCAGCAAACCGGAGGCTAGCGGGGGCTACAATGAGCAGTTCTTC. Its translation: CASKPEASGGYNEQFF.

This clonotype occurred a few times. The CDR3 DNA follows: TGTGCCAGCTTCGGGGGGCCGAACACTGAAGCTTTCTTT. It translates to CASFGGPNTEAFF. The V and J genes are TRBV6-5 and TRBJ1-1, with D possibly being TRBD1 (6 bases). Between the trimmed V and J ends, which lost 8 bases and 1 base, there was a span of 11 bases. The CDR3 runs 13 residues. CDR1 and CDR2 from the germline V gene are MNHEY and SVGAGI.

Many counts were recorded for this clonotype. The CDR3 reads CASSEGLQTEAFF. CDR3 DNA: TGTGCCAGCAGCGAGGGGCTTCAGACTGAAGCTTTCTTT. The chain is built from TRBV11-2 and TRBJ1-1, with a tentative D call TRBD1 (5 bases). Germline CDR1 reads SGHAT; CDR2 reads FQNNGV. V lost 5 bases, J lost 5 bases, and 12 bases lay in between. The CDR3 is made up of 13 amino acids.

This rearrangement joins TRBV19 to TRBJ2-7, with 8 nucleotides matching TRBD2. Germline loops: CDR1 LNHDA, CDR2 SQIVND (reference sequence). V trimming: 1 base; J trimming: 2 bases; junction bases outside the gene matches: 4. The CDR3 is made up of 15 amino acids. Here the CDR3 DNA reads TGTGCCAGTAGTATAGCCGGACTAGCAGCCTACGAGCAGTACTTC. Translating it yields CASSIAGLAAYEQYF.

About this clonotype: The junction and the germline gene differ at one end; a read error may be behind it. The genes are TRBV5-1 and TRBJ2-1; 7 bases fit TRBD2. Germline V gene sequence: CDR1 SGHRS, CDR2 YFSETQ. The CDR3 totals 15 residues. DNA for the CDR3: TGCGCCGGCAGCGAAGGACTAGAGGAGGAAAATGAGCAGTTCTTC. As protein: CAGSEGLEEENEQFF.